This TCR beta chain was found in a study of cytomegalovirus exposure and HLA in healthy donors. Donors came from a validation cohort of 90 to 150 subjects, distinct from the first 666-subject cohort. The CDR3 has 18 amino acids. Germline V gene data show CDR1 as SGDLS and CDR2 as YYNGEE. The junction had 9 bases not matched to a gene; V was cut back by 4 bases and J by 1 base. Sequenced by immunoSEQ multiplex PCR; TCRdb stores in-frame clones only, minus some. This table holds fewer than 90,000 clones, approximately 95% found once. The sequence was obtained from a woman between 18 and 30 years old in good health and CMV-seronegative. The sequenced sample consisted of PBMCs. This chain links TRBV9 with TRBJ2-6; 9 bases agree with TRBD1. The CDR3 loop is CASSPRQGVISGANVLTF. The CDR3 DNA sequence: TGTGCCAGCAGCCCCCGACAGGGGGTGATATCTGGGGCCAACGTCCTGACTTTC.